The entry that follows covers one T cell receptor (beta chain) sequence. Per germline, CDR1 SGHDN and CDR2 FVKESK. The CDR3 totals 15 residues. The V end lost 6 bases, the J end lost 0 bases, and 13 bases lay between the germline ends. These data belong to a study of blood T cell repertoires in COVID-19. Background on the study: COVID-19 samples collected from the United States, Italy and Spain covered acute and convalescent phases. In each case, the material was cDNA or gDNA derived from T cells, B-cell-depleted T cells, or PBMCs.

Original data processing: Amplifying reference gene primers gave estimates of nucleated cell counts. Here immunoSEQ multiplex PCR was the method, and the copy in TCRdb shows in-frame clones only, minus some. D and trimming come from the DNA, and the V and J calls and clone size come from that table. The sample carries about 130,000 clones, around 89% recorded once. Seattle participants joined during active infection and were tracked over time. The chain links TRBV14 to TRBJ2-3; D possibly corresponds to TRBD1 (6 bases). This receptor was taken from a man in his 60s with COVID-19, enrolled during active disease. The sample taken for sequencing was peripheral blood. The CDR3 nucleotides are TGTGCCAGCAGAGACAGGTTCTCTAGCACAGATACGCAGTATTTT. This encodes CASRDRFSSTDTQYF.